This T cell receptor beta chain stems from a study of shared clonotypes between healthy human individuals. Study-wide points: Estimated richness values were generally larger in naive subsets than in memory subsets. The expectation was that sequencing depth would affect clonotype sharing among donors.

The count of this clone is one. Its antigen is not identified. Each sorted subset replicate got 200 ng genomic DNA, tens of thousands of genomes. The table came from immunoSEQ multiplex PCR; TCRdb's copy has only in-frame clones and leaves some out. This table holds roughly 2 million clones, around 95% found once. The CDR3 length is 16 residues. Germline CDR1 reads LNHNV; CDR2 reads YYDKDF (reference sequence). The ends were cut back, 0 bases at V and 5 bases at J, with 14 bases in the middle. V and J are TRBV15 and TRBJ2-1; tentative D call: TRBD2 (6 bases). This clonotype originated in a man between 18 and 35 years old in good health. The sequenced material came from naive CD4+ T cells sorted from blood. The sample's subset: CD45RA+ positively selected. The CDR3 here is CATSRDRGLRNNEQFF. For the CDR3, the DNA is TGTGCCACCAGCAGAGATCGAGGACTAAGAAACAATGAGCAGTTCTTC.